Listed below are T cell receptor beta chains from one sample, sequenced in a study of T cell responses to AZD1222 COVID-19 vaccine. Some clones are missing from TCRdb's copy, which holds only in-frame ones; the method was immunoSEQ multiplex PCR. Here the sample spans about 130,000 clones, about 93% being singletons. Sequencing used peripheral blood, obtained on day 0 of AZD1222 vaccination. Receptor source: an adult in good health. CDR3s include the opening cysteine and the closing phenylalanine or tryptophan. A D gene is named only where the DNA matches it firmly. Size tells how often a clone was seen (once, few, many) or the class of an expanded clone, and some rows leave it out.

D gene: .; clone size: .; V gene: TRBV5-1; J gene: TRBJ1-1; CDR3 DNA: TGCGCCAGCAGCAGGGCCAGGATGAACACTGAAGCTTTCTTT; CDR3 protein: CASSRARMNTEAFF
D gene: TRBD1; clone size: .; V gene: TRBV19; J gene: TRBJ1-2; CDR3 DNA: TGTGCCAGTAGTATCGGCAGGGGGCTTATGCGGGGCTACACCTTC; CDR3 protein: CASSIGRGLMRGYTF
D gene: .; clone size: .; V gene: TRBV2; J gene: TRBJ2-6; CDR3 DNA: TGTGCCACCCCGGGGTCTGGGGCCAACGTCCTGACTTTC; CDR3 protein: CATPGSGANVLTF
D gene: .; clone size: .; V gene: TRBV19; J gene: TRBJ1-5; CDR3 DNA: TGTGCCAGTAGTACTCAGGGCTGGGGGAGGCCCCAGCATTTT; CDR3 protein: CASSTQGWGRPQHF
D gene: .; clone size: .; V gene: TRBV7-8; J gene: TRBJ1-1; CDR3 DNA: TGTGCCAGCAGCTTTACGGCGAACACTGAAGCTTTCTTT; CDR3 protein: CASSFTANTEAFF
D gene: .; clone size: .; V gene: TRBV10-1; J gene: TRBJ1-4; CDR3 DNA: TGCGCCAGCAGCGCTAGAGAAAAACTGTTTTTT; CDR3 protein: CASSAREKLFF
D gene: TRBD1; clone size: .; V gene: TRBV19; J gene: TRBJ1-6; CDR3 DNA: TGTGCCAGTAGTCCGACAGGGTACAGAAATTCACCCCTCCACTTT; CDR3 protein: CASSPTGYRNSPLHF
D gene: .; clone size: .; V gene: TRBV4-3; J gene: TRBJ1-4; CDR3 DNA: TGCGCCAGCAGCCAAGATCGGGGGATTAGGAATGAAAAACTGTTTTTT; CDR3 protein: CASSQDRGIRNEKLFF
D gene: .; clone size: .; V gene: TRBV7-9; J gene: TRBJ2-3; CDR3 DNA: TGTGCCAGCAGCCCCCGTGCGGGCACAGATACGCAGTATTTT; CDR3 protein: CASSPRAGTDTQYF
D gene: .; clone size: .; V gene: TRBV3-1/TRBV3-2; J gene: TRBJ2-5; CDR3 DNA: TGTGCCAGCAGTGGGGGATACCAAGAGACCCAGTACTTC; CDR3 protein: CASSGGYQETQYF
D gene: .; clone size: .; V gene: TRBV11-1; J gene: TRBJ1-1; CDR3 DNA: TGTGCCAGCAGCTCTCCGGGACTTAGGAACACTGAAGCTTTCTTT; CDR3 protein: CASSSPGLRNTEAFF
D gene: .; clone size: .; V gene: TRBV29-1; J gene: TRBJ2-1; CDR3 DNA: TGCAGCGCCCGGCCCCTGGGCAATGAGCAGTTCTTC; CDR3 protein: CSARPLGNEQFF
D gene: .; clone size: .; V gene: TRBV27; J gene: TRBJ2-5; CDR3 DNA: TGTGCCAGCAGTTTCCGGCGTGGGAGCCTGGGGACCCAGTACTTC; CDR3 protein: CASSFRRGSLGTQYF
D gene: .; clone size: .; V gene: TRBV7-6; J gene: TRBJ1-6; CDR3 DNA: TGTGCCAGCAGCCGTGACACATCGTGGTATAATTCACCCCTCCACTTT; CDR3 protein: CASSRDTSWYNSPLHF
D gene: .; clone size: .; V gene: TRBV5-1; J gene: TRBJ2-7; CDR3 DNA: TGCGCCAGCAGCTCGGAGAACAGGGTTCACGAGCAGTACTTC; CDR3 protein: CASSSENRVHEQYF
D gene: .; clone size: .; V gene: TRBV12-3/TRBV12-4; J gene: TRBJ2-7; CDR3 DNA: TGTGCCAGCAGTTTAGACAGTTTTCACGAGCAGTACTTC; CDR3 protein: CASSLDSFHEQYF
D gene: .; clone size: .; V gene: TRBV7-3; J gene: TRBJ1-6; CDR3 DNA: TGTGCCAGCAGCTTATCCGGAGGGGATAATTCACCCCTCCACTTT; CDR3 protein: CASSLSGGDNSPLHF
D gene: .; clone size: .; V gene: TRBV24-1; J gene: TRBJ2-1; CDR3 DNA: TGTGCCACCAGCGGGGAAAGCAATGAGCAGTTCTTC; CDR3 protein: CATSGESNEQFF
D gene: .; clone size: .; V gene: TRBV19; J gene: TRBJ1-5; CDR3 DNA: TGTGCCAGTAGTTCGCGCTCGTATAGCAATCAGCCCCAGCATTTT; CDR3 protein: CASSSRSYSNQPQHF
D gene: TRBD1; clone size: .; V gene: TRBV9; J gene: TRBJ1-5; CDR3 DNA: TGTGCCAGCAGCGAAGGACAGGGCAATCAGCCCCAGCATTTT; CDR3 protein: CASSEGQGNQPQHF
D gene: .; clone size: .; V gene: TRBV15; J gene: TRBJ2-5; CDR3 DNA: TGTGCCACCAGCAGAGAGAAGGGCGACCAAGAGACCCAGTACTTC; CDR3 protein: CATSREKGDQETQYF
D gene: .; clone size: .; V gene: TRBV11-2; J gene: TRBJ1-3; CDR3 DNA: TGTGCCAGCAGCAATCTTAAACCCTCTGGAAACACCATATATTTT; CDR3 protein: CASSNLKPSGNTIYF
D gene: .; clone size: .; V gene: TRBV2; J gene: TRBJ1-1; CDR3 DNA: TGTGCCAGCAGTGAAGCGCTTCAGGGATACACTGAAGCTTTCTTT; CDR3 protein: CASSEALQGYTEAFF
D gene: .; clone size: .; V gene: TRBV21-1; J gene: TRBJ1-6; CDR3 DNA: TGTGCCAGCAGCAAAGAGAGCCGAAATGGGAATTCACCCCTCCACTTT; CDR3 protein: CASSKESRNGNSPLHF
D gene: .; clone size: .; V gene: TRBV28; J gene: TRBJ1-2; CDR3 DNA: TGTGCCAGCAGCGATCAGGGCATTCATGGCTACACCTTC; CDR3 protein: CASSDQGIHGYTF
D gene: TRBD1; clone size: .; V gene: TRBV18; J gene: TRBJ1-2; CDR3 DNA: TGTGCCAGCTCACCAGGGACAGGGACCTATGGCTACACCTTC; CDR3 protein: CASSPGTGTYGYTF
D gene: .; clone size: .; V gene: TRBV5-1; J gene: TRBJ1-1; CDR3 DNA: TGCGCCAGCGGTACGGGGCAAGCGAACACTGAAGCTTTCTTT; CDR3 protein: CASGTGQANTEAFF
D gene: .; clone size: .; V gene: TRBV5-4; J gene: TRBJ2-3; CDR3 DNA: TGTGCCAGCAGCGTAGGTATCGGGACTCCCAACACAGATACGCAGTATTTT; CDR3 protein: CASSVGIGTPNTDTQYF
D gene: .; clone size: .; V gene: TRBV27; J gene: TRBJ1-1; CDR3 DNA: TGTGCCAGCAGCCCTCAGGGGAACACTGAAGCTTTCTTT; CDR3 protein: CASSPQGNTEAFF
D gene: .; clone size: .; V gene: TRBV5-1; J gene: TRBJ1-1; CDR3 DNA: TGCGCCAGCAGCTCCCAGGGTTGGGGCACTGAAGCTTTCTTT; CDR3 protein: CASSSQGWGTEAFF
D gene: .; clone size: few; V gene: TRBV4-2; J gene: TRBJ2-1; CDR3 DNA: TGTGCCAGCAGCCAAGATGAGGAGTCCAGACCACCGCTCTTC; CDR3 protein: CASSQDEESRPPLF
D gene: TRBD2; clone size: .; V gene: TRBV2; J gene: TRBJ2-2; CDR3 DNA: TGTGCCAGCAGAGTAACTAGCGGGGGTTCCGGGGAGCTGTTTTTT; CDR3 protein: CASRVTSGGSGELFF